These 4 T cell receptor beta chains share one sample of origin, sequenced in a study of cytomegalovirus exposure and HLA in healthy donors. The PCR contained 60 Vbeta and 13 Jbeta primers. The assay was immunoSEQ multiplex PCR, and TCRdb's table has in-frame clones only and misses some. This table holds 130,000 or so clones, roughly three quarters found once. What was sequenced was PBMCs. These receptors were taken from a woman in her thirties or forties in good health and CMV-seronegative.

V is TRBV7-9 and J is TRBJ2-3; no clear D. The CDR3 is 11 residues long. V dropped 8 bases and J dropped 1 base, with 4 bases sitting between them. Germline V lookup: CDR1 SEHNR, CDR2 FQNEAQ (reference sequence). The CDR3: CASPGTDTQYF. CDR3 sequence (DNA): TGTGCCAGCCCGGGCACAGATACGCAGTATTTT.

This rearrangement joins TRBV15 to TRBJ2-7; D is undetermined. Germline values: CDR1 LNHNV, CDR2 YYDKDF (reference sequence). Between the trimmed V and J ends, which lost 0 bases and 3 bases, there was a span of 15 bases. The CDR3 consists of 16 residues. The CDR3 DNA reads TGTGCCACCAGCAGAGATTTCCCAGGATTGAGCTACGAGCAGTACTTC. Translating it yields CATSRDFPGLSYEQYF.

The J gene is TRBJ1-1, the V gene TRBV7-8; D is unclear. Germline V CDR1 and CDR2: SGHVS, FQNEAQ. V was trimmed by 2 bases and J by 1 base, leaving 5 bases between them. The CDR3 has 13 residues. CDR3 nucleotides: TGTGCCAGCAGCTTACGGGGGAACACTGAAGCTTTCTTT. This codes for CASSLRGNTEAFF.

Regarding this clone: Different DNA sequences within this sample yield the same CDR3. J is TRBJ2-5 and V is TRBV5-4, with a possible D match to TRBD2 (5 bases). The CDR3 runs 14 residues. V lost 4 bases and J 2 bases, leaving 12 bases between the germline ends. Per the germline V gene, CDR1 is SGHNT and CDR2 is YYREEE (reference sequence). DNA of the CDR3: TGTGCCAGCAGCCGACCGGACTTACAAGAGACCCAGTACTTC. This translates into CASSRPDLQETQYF.